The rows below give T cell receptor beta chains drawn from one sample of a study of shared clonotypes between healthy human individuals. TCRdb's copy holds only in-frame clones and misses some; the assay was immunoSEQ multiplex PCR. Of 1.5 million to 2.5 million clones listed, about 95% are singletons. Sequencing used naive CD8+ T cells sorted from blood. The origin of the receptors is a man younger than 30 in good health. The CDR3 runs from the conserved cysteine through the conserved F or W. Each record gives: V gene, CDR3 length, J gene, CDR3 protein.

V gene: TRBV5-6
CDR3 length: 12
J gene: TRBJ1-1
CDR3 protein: CASSLDNTEAFF

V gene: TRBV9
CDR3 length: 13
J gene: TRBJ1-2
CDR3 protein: CASSGEITYGYTF

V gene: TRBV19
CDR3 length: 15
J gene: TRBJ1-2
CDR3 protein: CASSLDLDLDYGYTF

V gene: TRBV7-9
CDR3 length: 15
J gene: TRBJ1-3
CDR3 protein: CASSSGDRSGNTIYF

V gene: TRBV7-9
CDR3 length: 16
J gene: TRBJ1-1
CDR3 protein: CASSPPWGARDTEAFF

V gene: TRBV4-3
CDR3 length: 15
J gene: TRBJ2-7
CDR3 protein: CASSQDRSEYYEQYF

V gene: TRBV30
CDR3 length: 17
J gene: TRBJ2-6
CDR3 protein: CAWSVGLLSSGANVLTF

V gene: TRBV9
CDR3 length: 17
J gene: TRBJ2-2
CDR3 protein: CASSVNVRGANTGELFF

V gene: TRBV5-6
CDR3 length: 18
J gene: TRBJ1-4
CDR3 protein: CASSLWNRGVATNEKLFF

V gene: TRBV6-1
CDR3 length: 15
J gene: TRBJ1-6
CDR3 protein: CASSEGGGVGSPLHF

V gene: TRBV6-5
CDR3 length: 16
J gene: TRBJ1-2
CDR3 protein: CASSYSSGERHYGYTF

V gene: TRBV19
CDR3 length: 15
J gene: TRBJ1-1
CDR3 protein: CASSTAGTGGTEAFF

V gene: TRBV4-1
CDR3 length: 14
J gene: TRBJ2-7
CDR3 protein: CASSQAIGTYEQYF

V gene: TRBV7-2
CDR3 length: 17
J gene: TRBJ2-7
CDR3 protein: CASSLARRQEDPYEQYF

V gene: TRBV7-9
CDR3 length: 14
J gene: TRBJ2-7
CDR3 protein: CASQGQSASYEQYF

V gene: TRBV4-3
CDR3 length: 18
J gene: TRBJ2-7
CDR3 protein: CASSQEINGQVSSYEQYF

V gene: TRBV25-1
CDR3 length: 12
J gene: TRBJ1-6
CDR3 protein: CASNTANSPLHF

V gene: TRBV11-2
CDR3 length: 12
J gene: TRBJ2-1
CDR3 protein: CASSLEPDEQFF

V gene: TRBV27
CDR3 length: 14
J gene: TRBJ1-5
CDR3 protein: CASSLRQGNQPQHF

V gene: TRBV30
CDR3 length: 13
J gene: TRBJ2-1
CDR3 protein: CAWRGDSDNEQFF

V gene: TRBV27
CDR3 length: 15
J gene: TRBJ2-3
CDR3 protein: CASSLGAGNTDTQYF

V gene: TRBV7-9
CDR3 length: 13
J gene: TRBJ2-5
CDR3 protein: CASSLVLPETQYF

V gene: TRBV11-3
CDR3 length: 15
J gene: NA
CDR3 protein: CASNLRGTKGAEQYF

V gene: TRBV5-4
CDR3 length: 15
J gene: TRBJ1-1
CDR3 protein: CASSRKGLLNTEAFF

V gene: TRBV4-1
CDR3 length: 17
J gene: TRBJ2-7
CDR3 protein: CASSRTFASGSSYEQYF

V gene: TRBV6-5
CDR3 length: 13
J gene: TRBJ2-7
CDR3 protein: CASSYSEGREQYF

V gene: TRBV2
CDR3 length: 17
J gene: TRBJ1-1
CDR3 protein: CASSESPGLSMNTEAFF

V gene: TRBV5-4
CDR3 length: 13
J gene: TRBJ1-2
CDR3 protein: CASSFRGGSGYTF

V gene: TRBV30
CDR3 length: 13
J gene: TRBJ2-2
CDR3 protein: CAWTSSGAGELFF

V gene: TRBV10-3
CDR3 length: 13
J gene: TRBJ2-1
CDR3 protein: CAAMPDSYNEQFF

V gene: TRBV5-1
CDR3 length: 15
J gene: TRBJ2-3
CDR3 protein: CASSFRAEGTDTQYF

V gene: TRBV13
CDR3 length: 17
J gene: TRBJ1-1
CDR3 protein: CASSFGQGEGENTEAFF

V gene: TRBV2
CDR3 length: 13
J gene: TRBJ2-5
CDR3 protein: CASRDPPGETQYF

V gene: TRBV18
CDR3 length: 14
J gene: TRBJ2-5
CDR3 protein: CASSRGGGEETQYF

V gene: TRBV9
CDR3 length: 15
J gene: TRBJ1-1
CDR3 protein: CASSTQKQGFTEAFF

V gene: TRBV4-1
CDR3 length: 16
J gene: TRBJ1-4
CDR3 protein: CASSPWTGAPNEKLFF

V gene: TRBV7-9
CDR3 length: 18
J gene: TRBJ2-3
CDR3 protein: CASSSQRERGAYTDTQYF

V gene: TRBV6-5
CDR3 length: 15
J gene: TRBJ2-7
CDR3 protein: CATHDPGELNYEQYF

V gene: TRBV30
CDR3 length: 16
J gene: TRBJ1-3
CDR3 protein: CAWSLGTGPPGNTIYF

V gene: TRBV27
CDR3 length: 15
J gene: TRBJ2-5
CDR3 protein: CASSPTSGGFETQYF

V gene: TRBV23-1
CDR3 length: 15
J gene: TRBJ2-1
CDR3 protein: CASSQPGLPRDEQFF

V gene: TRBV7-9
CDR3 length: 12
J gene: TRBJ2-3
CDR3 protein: CASSHLTDTQYF

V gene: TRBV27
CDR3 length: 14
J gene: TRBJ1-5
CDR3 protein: CASSLGGANQPQHF

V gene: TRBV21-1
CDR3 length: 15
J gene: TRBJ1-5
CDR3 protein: CASTTARDSNQPQHF

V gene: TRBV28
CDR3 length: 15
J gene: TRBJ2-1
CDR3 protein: CASSSGQGGYNEQFF

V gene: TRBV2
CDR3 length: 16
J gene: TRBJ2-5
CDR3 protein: CASSESLAEGGETQYF

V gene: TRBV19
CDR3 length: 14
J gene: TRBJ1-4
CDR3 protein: CASSFGPLDEKLFF

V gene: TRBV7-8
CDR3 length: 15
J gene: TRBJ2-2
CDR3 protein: CASSLTRENTGELFF

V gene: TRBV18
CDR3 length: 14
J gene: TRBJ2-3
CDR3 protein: CASSPPSRTDTQYF

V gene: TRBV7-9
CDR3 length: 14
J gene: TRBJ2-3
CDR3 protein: CASSPPDSTDTQYF

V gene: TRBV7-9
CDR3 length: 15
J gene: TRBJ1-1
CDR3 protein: CASSLAQGLNTEAFF

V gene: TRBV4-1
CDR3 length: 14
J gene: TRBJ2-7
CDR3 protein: CASSQKAGAGEQYF

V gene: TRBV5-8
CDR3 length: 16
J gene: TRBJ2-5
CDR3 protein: CASSWGTGGPQETQYF